The 27 T cell receptor beta chains below come from one sample, sequenced in a study of PD-L1 blockade in urothelial cancer. Sequencing used immunoSEQ multiplex PCR; TCRdb keeps in-frame clones, though not all of them. Of around 50,000 clones in the sample, roughly 80% were seen once. Documented time point: pretreatment peripheral blood. This sample comprised PBMCs, obtained around atezolizumab (anti-PD-L1) treatment. These TCRs come from a man between 50 and 59 years old with urothelial cancer.

This clone was observed once. The CDR3 spells CASSLGLSANTGELFF. The CDR3 DNA follows: TGTGCCAGCAGCTTAGGACTTTCCGCGAACACCGGGGAGCTGTTTTTT. The chain recombines TRBV11-3 with TRBJ2-2; no reliable D call. CDR3 length: 16 residues. CDR1 and CDR2 (germline): SGHNT, YENEEA. The V end was cut by 1 base, the J end by 0 bases, with 9 bases between.

This chain links TRBV7-2 with TRBJ2-3; 9 bases are shared with TRBD1. Trimming removed 5 bases from V and 3 bases from J; junction bases left unmatched: 3. The CDR3 extends over 14 amino acids. The germline CDR1 and CDR2 sequences are SGHTA and FQGNSA. The CDR3 DNA sequence: TGTGCCAGCAGCACGGGACAGGGTACAGATACGCAGTATTTT. Translation: CASSTGQGTDTQYF. The entire variable domain, with the rest obtained from reference TRBV7-2 and TRBJ2-3, is as follows: GAGVSQSPSNKVTEKGKDVELRCDPISGHTALYWYRQSLGQGLEFLIYFQGNSAPDKSGLPSDRFSAERTGGSVSTLTIQRTQQEDSAVYLCASSTGQGTDTQYFGPGTRLTVL.

The count of this clone is one. J is TRBJ1-2 and V is TRBV7-2; 12 bases align to TRBD1. The V segment lost 5 bases and the J segment 12 bases; nucleotides outside the gene matches: 13. Looked up from germline, CDR1 is SGHTA and CDR2 is FQGNSA. The CDR3 runs to 15 residues. The CDR3 nucleotides are TGTGCCAGCAGCCCCGGGACAGGGGGCAACCGGCGGCACACCTTC. Its protein product is CASSPGTGGNRRHTF.

The chain joins TRBV27 to TRBJ2-6, with D tentatively TRBD2 (7 bases). The CDR3 covers 18 residues. V was trimmed by 3 bases and J by 2 bases, leaving 17 bases between them. Looked up from germline, CDR1 is MNHEY and CDR2 is SMNVEV (reference sequence). CDR3 bases: TGTGCCAGCAGTTTGTGGGGGGGCGGAGACGCTGGGGCCAACGTCCTGACTTTC. This translates into CASSLWGGGDAGANVLTF. The full variable domain, in which reference TRBV27 and TRBJ2-6 provide the parts outside the CDR3, is EAQVTQNPRYLITVTGKKLTVTCSQNMNHEYMSWYRQDPGLGLRQIYYSMNVEVTDKGDVPEGYKVSRKEKRNFPLILESPSPNQTSLYFCASSLWGGGDAGANVLTFGAGSRLTVL.

The V and J genes are TRBV5-8 and TRBJ1-2, with D possibly matching TRBD1 (6 bases). The germline CDR1 and CDR2 sequences are SGHTS and YDEGEE. The CDR3 runs to 15 residues. V lost 4 bases, J lost 1 base, and 14 bases lay in between. The CDR3 region is CASSRYRALNYGYTF. The CDR3 nucleotides are TGTGCCAGCAGCAGGTACAGGGCTCTTAACTATGGCTACACCTTC. The whole variable domain, remainder taken from reference TRBV5-8 and TRBJ1-2, is EAGVTQSPTHLIKTRGQQATLRCSPISGHTSVYWYQQALGLGLQFLLWYDEGEERNRGNFPPRFSGRQFPNYSSELNVNALELEDSALYLCASSRYRALNYGYTFGSGTRLTVV.

The chain couples TRBV6-1 to TRBJ1-2; maybe TRBD1 (6 bases). Trimming shortened V by 8 bases and J by 3 bases, and 13 bases separated the two germline ends. The CDR3 contains 13 residues. Looked up from germline, CDR1 is MNHNS and CDR2 is SASEGT. For the CDR3, the DNA is TGTGCCAGCTGCAGACAGGTAGACTATGGCTACACCTTC. Translated, it gives CASCRQVDYGYTF.

This rearrangement joins TRBV28 to TRBJ1-3; maybe TRBD1 (5 bases). CDR1 and CDR2 (germline): MDHEN, SYDVKM. V was trimmed by 4 bases and J by 4 bases, leaving 14 bases between them. The CDR3 totals 15 residues. The CDR3 DNA reads as TGTGCCAGCAGTTCCGGCTCAAGGGGCGGAAACACCATATATTTT. Translation gives CASSSGSRGGNTIYF.

The V call is TRBV28, the J call TRBJ1-1; a possible D gene is TRBD1 (5 bases). The CDR3 runs 16 residues. V lost 4 bases and J 0 bases, leaving 15 bases between the germline ends. Germline V gene data show CDR1 as MDHEN and CDR2 as SYDVKM. CDR3 region: CASSSWGGTVNTEAFF. CDR3 coding DNA: TGTGCCAGCAGTTCTTGGGGGGGGACGGTGAACACTGAAGCTTTCTTT.

V gene TRBV5-6 combines with J gene TRBJ2-4; 13 bases agree with TRBD2. The CDR3 is 18 amino acids. J gave up 0 bases and V 0 bases, and 3 bases lay outside the gene matches. The germline gives CDR1 SGHDT, CDR2 YYEEEE. The CDR3 coding sequence is TGTGCCAGCAGCTTGGGACTAGCGGGGGGTAAAGCCAAAAACATTCAGTACTTC. It is translated as CASSLGLAGGKAKNIQYF.

This clone occurred a few times. The CDR3 reads CASSLRPNTGELFF. CDR3 sequence (DNA): TGTGCCAGCAGCTTGAGGCCGAACACCGGGGAGCTGTTTTTT. The V gene is TRBV11-2, the J gene TRBJ2-2; D is ambiguous. Germline CDR1 is SGHAT and CDR2 is FQNNGV. V shed 3 bases and J shed 0 bases, with 5 bases lying between them. This CDR3 has 14 residues.

The chain combines TRBV6-6 with TRBJ2-5; tentatively, D is TRBD1 (6 bases). This CDR3 region has 13 residues. Germline V gene lookup returns CDR1 MNHNY and CDR2 SVGAGI (reference sequence). V was trimmed by 2 bases and J by 5 bases, leaving 9 bases between them. The CDR3 DNA reads TGTGCCAGCAGTTACGGGACACTGGAGACCCAGTACTTC. This encodes CASSYGTLETQYF.

This chain uses TRBV9 with TRBJ1-2, with D possibly TRBD1 on 6 matching bases. Trimming removed 3 bases from V and 8 bases from J, with 14 bases in between. The CDR3 sequence is 13 residues long. Germline CDR1 SGDLS, CDR2 YYNGEE. The CDR3 DNA reads TGTGCCAGCAGCGGTAACAGGGCACGCGGCTACACCTTC. Amino acids: CASSGNRARGYTF.

The chain carries TRBV7-8 and TRBJ2-6; possible D gene TRBD2, 7 bases. There are 18 residues in the CDR3. V lost 5 bases and J lost 0, with 17 bases in between. Germline V gene sequence: CDR1 SGHVS, CDR2 FQNEAQ. The CDR3 loop is CASSTRAGANSGANVLTF. CDR3 in DNA: TGTGCCAGCAGCACCAGGGCGGGGGCGAACTCTGGGGCCAACGTCCTGACTTTC.

The gene calls are TRBV5-1 and TRBJ1-6, with a possible D match to TRBD1 (5 bases). The V gene's germline CDR1 is SGHRS and CDR2 YFSETQ. The V and J ends lost 0 bases and 0 bases respectively, with 13 bases between them. The CDR3 totals 18 residues. The CDR3 region is CASSLAGLKSSYNSPLHF. In DNA, the CDR3 is TGCGCCAGCAGCTTGGCGGGACTGAAGAGCTCCTATAATTCACCCCTCCACTTT.

The chain has TRBV7-9 and TRBJ1-2; D might be TRBD1 (5 bases). The CDR3 loop spans 13 amino acids. The germline V gene encodes CDR1 SEHNR and CDR2 FQNEAQ (reference sequence). Trimming took off 5 bases at V and 4 bases at J, with 11 bases between the two ends. CDR3 bases: TGTGCCAGCAGCCCGGGGACTATCTATGGCTACACCTTC. Protein sequence: CASSPGTIYGYTF.

There are a few counts of this clone. The chain joins TRBV13 to TRBJ2-7, with unresolved D. Germline CDR1 and CDR2: PRHDT and FYEKMQ (reference sequence). The CDR3 extends over 12 amino acids. With 3 bases removed from V and 5 bases from J, the gap between germline ends came to 8 bases. The CDR3 reads CASSFGSHEQYV. The DNA for the CDR3 is TGTGCCAGCAGCTTCGGGTCCCACGAGCAGTACGTC.

The J gene is TRBJ2-6, the V gene TRBV7-9; D uncertain. Germline V gene sequence: CDR1 SEHNR, CDR2 FQNEAQ (reference sequence). V was shortened by 2 bases and J by 2 bases, with 7 bases between the two germline ends. This CDR3 region has 15 residues. The DNA of the CDR3 is TGTGCCAGCAGCTTATATCCCCCTGGGGCCAACGTCCTGACTTTC. This encodes CASSLYPPGANVLTF. The full variable domain, rest sourced from reference TRBV7-9 and TRBJ2-6, is DTGVSQNPRHKITKRGQNVTFRCDPISEHNRLYWYRQTLGQGPEFLTYFQNEAQLEKSRLLSDRFSAERPKGSFSTLEIQRTEQGDSAMYLCASSLYPPGANVLTFGAGSRLTVL.

The chain combines TRBV18 with TRBJ1-2, with D tentatively TRBD1 (6 bases). Germline CDR1 and CDR2: KGHSH and LQKENI. The CDR3 runs to 18 residues. The V gene lost 2 bases and the J gene lost 4 bases, with 23 bases spanning the gap. As DNA, the CDR3 is TGTGCCAGCTCACCAGCAGACAGGCAAACCGCTAAAATCTATGGCTACACCTTC. This gives the protein CASSPADRQTAKIYGYTF.

The chain recombines TRBV7-9 with TRBJ1-1; D is perhaps TRBD1 (5 bases). Trimming took 2 bases from V and 4 from J, leaving 8 bases between them. Germline V gene lookup returns CDR1 SEHNR and CDR2 FQNEAQ (reference sequence). This CDR3 has 13 residues. The CDR3 spells CASSLSGPTEAFF. CDR3 sequence (DNA): TGTGCCAGCAGCTTATCAGGGCCCACTGAAGCTTTCTTT.

This rearrangement joins TRBV5-5 to TRBJ1-1; no firm D call. The V gene's germline CDR1 is SGHKS and CDR2 YYEKEE (reference sequence). The V end lost 4 bases, the J end lost 1 base, and 11 bases lay between the germline ends. CDR3 length: 14 residues. CDR3 sequence (DNA): TGTGCCAGCAGCGCTCTGGCAGGGAACACTGAAGCTTTCTTT. Its translation is CASSALAGNTEAFF.

The chain employs TRBV6-6 and TRBJ1-1, with a weak D call TRBD1 (6 bases). Trimming cost V 2 bases and J 9 bases, with 10 bases left between them. Germline CDR1 reads MNHNY; CDR2 reads SVGAGI (reference sequence). This CDR3 is built from 12 residues. CDR3 coding DNA: TGTGCCAGCAGTTACGGACAGCTGAAAGCTTTCTTT. Amino acid sequence: CASSYGQLKAFF.

The chain uses TRBV28 and TRBJ2-2, with no clear D. The germline V gene encodes CDR1 MDHEN and CDR2 SYDVKM. Deletions cut 8 bases from V and 1 base from J, with 11 bases between. The CDR3 totals 14 residues. As DNA, the CDR3 is TGTGCCAGCCGAAGTCGGGTGAACACCGGGGAGCTGTTTTTT. It is translated as CASRSRVNTGELFF.

J is TRBJ1-1 and V is TRBV2; no definite D call. This CDR3 is built from 12 residues. Germline-derived CDR1 and CDR2 are SNHLY and FYNNEI. V gave up 6 bases and J gave up 5 bases, with 10 bases separating them. This chain's CDR3 is CASSTARTEAFF. The CDR3 coding sequence is TGTGCCAGCAGCACCGCCCGGACTGAAGCTTTCTTT.

This clone was observed once. V is TRBV6-6 and J is TRBJ2-1, with 11 bases matching TRBD2. Germline CDR1 MNHNY, CDR2 SVGAGI (reference sequence). Unmatched junction bases numbered 5, after V lost 6 bases and J lost 4 bases. This CDR3 is 15 amino acids long. The CDR3: CASSLGLAVYNEQFF. As DNA, the CDR3 is TGTGCCAGCAGCTTGGGACTAGCGGTTTACAATGAGCAGTTCTTC.

The genes are TRBV25-1 and TRBJ2-3; 7 bases are shared with TRBD2. The V gene's germline CDR1 is MGHDK and CDR2 SYGVNS. The junction had 12 bases not matched to a gene; V was cut back by 5 bases and J by 10 bases. The CDR3 consists of 14 residues. CDR3 nucleotide sequence: TGTGCCAGCAGTATGGGAGGGCCGGTAAGGGCGCAGTATTTT. It is translated as CASSMGGPVRAQYF.

This rearrangement joins TRBV28 to TRBJ2-7, with a weak D call TRBD1 (6 bases). This CDR3 has 12 amino acids. The V end was cut by 8 bases, the J end by 0 bases, with 8 bases between. Germline V gene lookup returns CDR1 MDHEN and CDR2 SYDVKM. This CDR3 is CASQGPSYEQYF. DNA of the CDR3: TGTGCCAGCCAGGGGCCCTCCTACGAGCAGTACTTC.

The chain combines TRBV15 with TRBJ2-2; possibly TRBD1 for D (6 bases). The germline V and J ends were trimmed by 5 bases and 0 bases, with 16 bases remaining between them. In germline, CDR1 is LNHNV, CDR2 YYDKDF (reference sequence). The CDR3 consists of 17 residues. As DNA, the CDR3 is TGTGCCACCAGCCGAAGAAGGACAGCTGCGAACACCGGGGAGCTGTTTTTT. Translating gives CATSRRRTAANTGELFF.